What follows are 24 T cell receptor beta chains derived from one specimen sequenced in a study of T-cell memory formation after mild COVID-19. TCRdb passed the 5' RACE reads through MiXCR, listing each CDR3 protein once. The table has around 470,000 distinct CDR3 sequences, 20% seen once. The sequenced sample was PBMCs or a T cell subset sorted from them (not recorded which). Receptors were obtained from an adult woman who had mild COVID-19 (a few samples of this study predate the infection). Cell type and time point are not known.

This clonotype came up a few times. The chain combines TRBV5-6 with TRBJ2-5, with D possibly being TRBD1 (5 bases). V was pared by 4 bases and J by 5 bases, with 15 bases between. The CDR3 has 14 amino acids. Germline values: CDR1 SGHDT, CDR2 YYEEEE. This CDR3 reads CASSETSKGETQYF. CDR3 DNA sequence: TGTGCCAGCAGCGAAACCTCAAAGGGGGAGACCCAGTACTTC.

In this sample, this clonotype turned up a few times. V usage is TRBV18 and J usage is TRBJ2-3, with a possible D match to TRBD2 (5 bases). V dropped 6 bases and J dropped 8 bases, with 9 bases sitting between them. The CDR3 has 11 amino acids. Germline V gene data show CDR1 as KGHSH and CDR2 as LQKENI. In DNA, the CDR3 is TGTGCCAGCTCGGAGGAGGCTACGCAGTATTTT. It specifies CASSEEATQYF.

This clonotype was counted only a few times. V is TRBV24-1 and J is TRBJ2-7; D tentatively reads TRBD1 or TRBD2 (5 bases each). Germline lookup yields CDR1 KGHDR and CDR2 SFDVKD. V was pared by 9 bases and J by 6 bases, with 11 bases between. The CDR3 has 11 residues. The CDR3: CATADGGEQYF. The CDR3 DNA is TGTGCCACCGCCGATGGGGGCGAGCAGTACTTC.

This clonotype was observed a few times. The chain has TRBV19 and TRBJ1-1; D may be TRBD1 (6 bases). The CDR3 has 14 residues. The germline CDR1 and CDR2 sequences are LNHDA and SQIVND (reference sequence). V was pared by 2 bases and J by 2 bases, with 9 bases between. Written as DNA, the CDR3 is TGTGCCAGTAGTATATCCAGGGGAAACACTGAAGCTTTCTTT. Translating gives CASSISRGNTEAFF.

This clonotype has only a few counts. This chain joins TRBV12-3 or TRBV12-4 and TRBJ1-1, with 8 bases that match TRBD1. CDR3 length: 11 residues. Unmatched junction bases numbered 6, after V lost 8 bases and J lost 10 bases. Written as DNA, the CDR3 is TGTGCCAGCCTCAGGGGGCAGCTAGCTTTCTTT. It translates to CASLRGQLAFF.

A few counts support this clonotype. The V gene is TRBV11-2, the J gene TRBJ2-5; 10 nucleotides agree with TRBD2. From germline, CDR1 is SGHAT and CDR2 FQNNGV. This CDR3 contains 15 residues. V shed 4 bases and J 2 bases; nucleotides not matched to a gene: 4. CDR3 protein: CASSSSGRDQETQYF. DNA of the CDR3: TGTGCCAGCAGCTCTAGCGGGAGAGATCAAGAGACCCAGTACTTC. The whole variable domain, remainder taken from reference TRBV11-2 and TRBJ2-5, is EAGVAQSPRYKIIEKRQSVAFWCNPISGHATLYWYQQILGQGPKLLIQFQNNGVVDDSQLPKDRFSAERLKGVDSTLKIQPAKLEDSAVYLCASSSSGRDQETQYFGPGTRLLVL.

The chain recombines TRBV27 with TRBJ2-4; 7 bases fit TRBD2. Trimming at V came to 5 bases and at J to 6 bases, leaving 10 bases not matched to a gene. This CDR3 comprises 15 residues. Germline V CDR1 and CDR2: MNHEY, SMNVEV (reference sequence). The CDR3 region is CASSAPSGTTNIQYF. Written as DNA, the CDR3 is TGTGCCAGCAGTGCGCCCTCCGGGACTACAAACATTCAGTACTTC.

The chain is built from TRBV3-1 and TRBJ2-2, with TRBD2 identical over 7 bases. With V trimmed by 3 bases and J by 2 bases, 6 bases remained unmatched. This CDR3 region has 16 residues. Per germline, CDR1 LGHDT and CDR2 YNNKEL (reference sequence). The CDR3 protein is CASSHPTSANTGELFF. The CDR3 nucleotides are TGTGCCAGCAGCCATCCCACTAGCGCAAACACCGGGGAGCTGTTTTTT.

The CDR3 coding sequence is TGTGCCACCAGTGATTGGGCAGGGGACTATGGCTACACCTTC. It yields the protein CATSDWAGDYGYTF. V usage is TRBV24-1 and J usage is TRBJ1-2; tentatively, D is TRBD1 (6 bases). Trimming took off 2 bases at V and 3 bases at J, with 9 bases between the two ends. CDR3 size: 14 residues. The germline CDR1 and CDR2 sequences are KGHDR and SFDVKD.

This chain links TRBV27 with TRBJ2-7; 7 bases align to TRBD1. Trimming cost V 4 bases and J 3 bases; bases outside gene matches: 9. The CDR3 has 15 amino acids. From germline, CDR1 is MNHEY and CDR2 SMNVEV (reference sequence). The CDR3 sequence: CASSSPGTAVYEQYF. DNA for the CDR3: TGTGCCAGCAGTTCCCCCGGGACAGCAGTCTACGAGCAGTACTTC.

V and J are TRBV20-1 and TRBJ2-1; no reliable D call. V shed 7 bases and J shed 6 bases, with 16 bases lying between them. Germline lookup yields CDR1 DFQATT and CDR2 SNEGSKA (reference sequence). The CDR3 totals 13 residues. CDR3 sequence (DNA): TGCAGTGTCAGACTCCTCATTAGCAATGAGCAGTTCTTC. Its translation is CSVRLLISNEQFF.

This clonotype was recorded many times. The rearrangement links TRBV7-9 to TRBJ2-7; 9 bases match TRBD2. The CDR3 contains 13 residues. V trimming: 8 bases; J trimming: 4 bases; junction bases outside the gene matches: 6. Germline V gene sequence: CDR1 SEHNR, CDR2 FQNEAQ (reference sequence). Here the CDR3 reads CASRPAGGYEQYF. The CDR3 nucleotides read TGTGCCAGCCGACCTGCGGGAGGGTACGAGCAGTACTTC.

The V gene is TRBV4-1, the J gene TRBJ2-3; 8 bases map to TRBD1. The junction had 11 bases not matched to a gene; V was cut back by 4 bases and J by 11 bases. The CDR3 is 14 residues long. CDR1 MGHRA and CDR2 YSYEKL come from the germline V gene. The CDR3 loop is CASSRPGPTGGQYF. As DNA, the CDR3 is TGCGCCAGCAGCCGCCCGGGACCTACAGGGGGGCAGTATTTT.

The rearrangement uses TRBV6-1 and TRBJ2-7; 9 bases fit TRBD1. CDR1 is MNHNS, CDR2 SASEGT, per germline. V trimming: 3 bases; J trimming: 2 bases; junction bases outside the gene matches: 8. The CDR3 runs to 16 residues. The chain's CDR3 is CASSDPGTGRPYEQYF. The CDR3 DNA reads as TGTGCCAGCAGTGACCCTGGGACAGGGCGGCCCTACGAGCAGTACTTC.

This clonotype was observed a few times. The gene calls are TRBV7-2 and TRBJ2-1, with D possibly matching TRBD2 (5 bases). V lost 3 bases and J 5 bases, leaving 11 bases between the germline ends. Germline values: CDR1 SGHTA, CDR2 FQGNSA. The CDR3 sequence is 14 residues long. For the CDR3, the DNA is TGTGCCAGCAGCTTTTACGGGCGGGACAATGAGCAGTTCTTC. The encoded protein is CASSFYGRDNEQFF.

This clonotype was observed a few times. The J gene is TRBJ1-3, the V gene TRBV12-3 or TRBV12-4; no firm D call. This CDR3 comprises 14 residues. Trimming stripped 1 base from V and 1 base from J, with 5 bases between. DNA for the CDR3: TGTGCCAGCAGTTTAGGGAAGTCTGGAAACACCATATATTTT. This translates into CASSLGKSGNTIYF.

The CDR3 spells CSAGRGAGNTIYF. Here the CDR3 DNA reads TGCAGTGCTGGGCGGGGGGCTGGAAACACCATATATTTT. The chain couples TRBV20-1 to TRBJ1-3; possible D gene TRBD1, 5 bases. V lost 5 bases and J lost 2, with 10 bases in between. CDR1 and CDR2 (germline): DFQATT, SNEGSKA (reference sequence). This CDR3 has 13 residues.

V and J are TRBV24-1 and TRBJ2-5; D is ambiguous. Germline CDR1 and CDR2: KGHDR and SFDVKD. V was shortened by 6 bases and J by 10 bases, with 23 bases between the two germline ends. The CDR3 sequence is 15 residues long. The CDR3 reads CATSSGEYLRAGQYF. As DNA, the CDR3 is TGTGCCACCAGTAGTGGGGAATACCTAAGAGCTGGCCAGTACTTC.

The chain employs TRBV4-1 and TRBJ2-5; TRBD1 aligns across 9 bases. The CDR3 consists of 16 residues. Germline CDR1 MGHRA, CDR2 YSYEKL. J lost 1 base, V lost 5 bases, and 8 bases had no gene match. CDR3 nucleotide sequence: TGCGCCAGCAGCTCCCGGGACAGGGCGCCCCAAGAGACCCAGTACTTC. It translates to CASSSRDRAPQETQYF.

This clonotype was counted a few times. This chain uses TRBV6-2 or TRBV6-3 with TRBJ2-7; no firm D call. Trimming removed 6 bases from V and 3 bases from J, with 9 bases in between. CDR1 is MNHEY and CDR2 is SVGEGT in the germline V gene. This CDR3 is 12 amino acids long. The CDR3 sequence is CASRQLDYEQYF. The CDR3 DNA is TGTGCCAGCAGGCAGTTGGACTACGAGCAGTACTTC.

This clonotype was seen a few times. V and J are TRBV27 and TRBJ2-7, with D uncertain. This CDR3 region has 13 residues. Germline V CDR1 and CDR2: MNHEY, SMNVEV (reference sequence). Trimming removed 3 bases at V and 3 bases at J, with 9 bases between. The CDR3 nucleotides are TGTGCCAGCAGTTTGACTGGATACTACGAGCAGTACTTC. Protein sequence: CASSLTGYYEQYF.

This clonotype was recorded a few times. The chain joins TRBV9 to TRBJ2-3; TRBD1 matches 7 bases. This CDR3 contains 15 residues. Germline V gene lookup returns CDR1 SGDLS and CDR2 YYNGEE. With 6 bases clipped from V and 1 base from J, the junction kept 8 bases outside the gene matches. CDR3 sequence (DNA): TGTGCCAGCAACCTGGGACAGCTGGGCACAGATACGCAGTATTTT. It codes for CASNLGQLGTDTQYF.

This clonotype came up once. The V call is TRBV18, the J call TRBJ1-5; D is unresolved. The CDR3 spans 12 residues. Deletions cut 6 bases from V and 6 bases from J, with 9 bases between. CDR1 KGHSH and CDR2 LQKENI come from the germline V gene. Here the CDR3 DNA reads TGTGCCAGCTCTCAAAGGGCTCAGCCCCAGCATTTT. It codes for CASSQRAQPQHF. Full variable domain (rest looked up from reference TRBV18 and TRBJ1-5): NAGVMQNPRHLVRRRGQEARLRCSPMKGHSHVYWYRQLPEEGLKFMVYLQKENIIDESGMPKERFSAEFPKEGPSILRIQQVVRGDSAAYFCASSQRAQPQHFGDGTRLSIL.

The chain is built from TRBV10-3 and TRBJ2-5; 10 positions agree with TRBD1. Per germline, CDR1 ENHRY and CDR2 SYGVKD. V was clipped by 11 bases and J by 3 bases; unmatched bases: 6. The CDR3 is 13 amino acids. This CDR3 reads CARPGQGKETQYF. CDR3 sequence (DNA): TGTGCCCGACCGGGACAGGGGAAAGAGACCCAGTACTTC.